This T cell receptor (beta chain) was observed in a study of blood T cell repertoires in COVID-19. In the study overall: Sites in the United States, Italy and Spain provided acute and convalescent COVID-19 samples. PBMCs, B-cell-depleted T cells, or T cells provided the cDNA or gDNA that made up the material.

Germline V gene data show CDR1 as MNHEY and CDR2 as SMNVEV (reference sequence). V shed 6 bases, J shed 6 bases, and the junction held 4 bases outside the gene matches. This CDR3 region has 13 residues. Per the original methods: Cell counts per sample came from amplifying reference gene primers. Method: immunoSEQ multiplex PCR; TCRdb's copy keeps in-frame clones and lacks some. V and J calls and clone size follow that table, whereas D and trimming were derived from the DNA. The table has 88,000 or so clones, 85% seen once. Sample: peripheral blood. V is TRBV27 and J is TRBJ1-2, with TRBD1 identical over 10 bases. The origin of this receptor is a man aged 55-75 years with acute or convalescent COVID-19. CDR3 region: CASRLTGGNGYTF. CDR3 coding DNA: TGTGCCAGCAGACTGACAGGGGGCAATGGCTACACCTTC.